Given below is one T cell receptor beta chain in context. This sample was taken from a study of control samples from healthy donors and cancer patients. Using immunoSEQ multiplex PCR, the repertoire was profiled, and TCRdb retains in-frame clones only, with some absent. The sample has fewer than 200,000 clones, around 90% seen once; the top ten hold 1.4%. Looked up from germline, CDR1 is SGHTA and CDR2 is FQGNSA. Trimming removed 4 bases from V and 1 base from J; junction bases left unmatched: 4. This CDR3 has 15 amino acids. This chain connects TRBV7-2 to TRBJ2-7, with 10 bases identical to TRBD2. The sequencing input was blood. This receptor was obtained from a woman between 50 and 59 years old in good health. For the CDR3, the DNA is TGTGCCAGCAGCTCGGGACTAGCGTTTTCCTACGAGCAGTACTTC. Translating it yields CASSSGLAFSYEQYF.